These T cell receptor beta chains were read from a single sample in a study of early T cells in non-severe SARS-CoV-2 infection. From the 5' RACE reads, TCRdb called clonotypes with MiXCR, one entry per CDR3 protein. The sample has fewer than 25,000 distinct CDR3 sequences, roughly 3.5% seen once. The sequenced sample consisted of whole blood. The receptors here all came from an adult who was a healthcare worker with PCR-confirmed SARS-CoV-2 infection or an uninfected control (not recorded which). Each CDR3 is given with its conserved first and last residue.

CASSGTSGRATGELFF	TRBJ2-2	TRBV4-3
CSARDASGGPYNEQFF	TRBJ2-1	TRBV20-1
CASSQETAGGTQYF	TRBJ2-3	TRBV14
CASSPPEGANGYTF	TRBJ1-2	TRBV18
CASSSLRALANTGELFF	TRBJ2-2	TRBV7-9
CASSLPGFGREGDNEQFF	TRBJ2-1	TRBV27
CASSLVALEAVRNEQFF	TRBJ2-1	TRBV7-6
CASSPSSGGNSPLHF	TRBJ1-6	TRBV18
CASSLVRGAARREQFF	TRBJ2-1	TRBV11-2
CSVTRGRVYGYTF	TRBJ1-2	TRBV20-1
CASSLTSGGYEQYF	TRBJ2-7	TRBV11-2
CASSRDREGNQPQHF	TRBJ1-5	TRBV7-9
CASSQDYYQGTSYGYTF	TRBJ1-2	TRBV4-1
CASSIGTDAYEQYF	TRBJ2-7	TRBV19
CAISESPLTGGYTF	TRBJ1-2	TRBV10-3
CASSRGTGDEQFF	TRBJ2-1	TRBV5-1
CASSYSDELAGIETQYF	TRBJ2-5	TRBV6-2/TRBV6-3
CSARDNRGGNSPLHF	TRBJ1-6	TRBV20-1
CASSPSTGRDTEAFF	TRBJ1-1	TRBV7-2
CASSIGLAGQETQYF	TRBJ2-5	TRBV5-4
CASSLGLAGGTTDTQYF	TRBJ2-3	TRBV19
CSARDPPETQYF	TRBJ2-5	TRBV20-1
CASNQDPTNEKLFF	TRBJ1-4	TRBV5-1
CASSQRRQASSEQYF	TRBJ2-7	TRBV3-1
CASGTGLATYNEQFF	TRBJ2-1	TRBV12-5
CASSLTSSTDTQYF	TRBJ2-3	TRBV5-8
CASSSRYEIETQYF	TRBJ2-5	TRBV25-1
CASSPRSGKETQYF	TRBJ2-5	TRBV7-2
CASRESGGDTQYF	TRBJ2-3	TRBV27
CASSYVLAGEETQYF	TRBJ2-5	TRBV6-6
CASSFRPRALQIEAFF	TRBJ1-1	TRBV5-1
CASSFSVSGANVLTF	TRBJ2-6	TRBV11-2
CSARPGRTESGYTF	TRBJ1-2	TRBV20-1
CASSASNYGYTF	TRBJ1-2	TRBV25-1
CASSSGTANEQFF	TRBJ2-1	TRBV11-2
CASSPEVAYEQYF	TRBJ2-7	TRBV7-9
CASSPGIGGNTIYF	TRBJ1-3	TRBV7-2
CASSKTTGTPNTEAFF	TRBJ1-1	TRBV6-1
CASSASGSSYEQYF	TRBJ2-7	TRBV19